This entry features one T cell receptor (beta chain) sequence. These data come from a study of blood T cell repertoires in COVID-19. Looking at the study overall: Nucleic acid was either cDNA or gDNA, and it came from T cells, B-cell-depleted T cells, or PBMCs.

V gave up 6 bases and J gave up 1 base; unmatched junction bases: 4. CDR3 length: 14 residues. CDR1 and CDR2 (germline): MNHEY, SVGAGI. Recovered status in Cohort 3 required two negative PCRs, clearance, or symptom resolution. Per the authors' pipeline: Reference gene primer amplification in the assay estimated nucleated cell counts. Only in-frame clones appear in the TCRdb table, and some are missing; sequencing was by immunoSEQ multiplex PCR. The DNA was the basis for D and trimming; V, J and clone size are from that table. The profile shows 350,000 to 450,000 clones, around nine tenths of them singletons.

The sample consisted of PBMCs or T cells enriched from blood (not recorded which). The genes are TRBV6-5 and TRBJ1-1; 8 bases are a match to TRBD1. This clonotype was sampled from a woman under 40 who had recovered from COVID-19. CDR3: CASRMTGANTEAFF. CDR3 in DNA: TGTGCCAGCAGGATGACAGGGGCGAACACTGAAGCTTTCTTT.